Listed here is a single TCR beta chain. One end of the junction varies from germline; a read error may be responsible. CDR1 is SGHNT, CDR2 YENEEA, per germline. The CDR3 covers 18 residues. The data derive from a study of tumor and adjacent non-tumor tissue in lung cancer. RNA was extracted from bulk tissue without any cell sorting. This non-tumor lung sample came from over 3 cm beyond the tumor edge. Three rounds of nested PCR, following a modified ARM-PCR protocol, produced the TCRbeta library. TCRdb recomputed calls from the multiplex PCR reads with MiXCR, one row per CDR3 protein. The profile shows about 80,000 distinct CDR3 sequences, roughly 80% of them singletons.

J is TRBJ2-2 and V is TRBV11-3; 9 bases map to TRBD2. The source of this sequence is a man between 60 and 75 years old with non-small cell lung cancer. Material: distant non-tumor lung tissue. The CDR3 protein is CARSSRGAGGYRAGELVF. CDR3 DNA: TGTGCCAGGAGCTCCCGGGGAGCGGGAGGATACAGAGCCGGTGAGCTGGTTTTT. Complete variable domain (other parts from reference TRBV11-3 and TRBJ2-2): EAGVVQSPRYKIIEKKQPVAFWCNPISGHNTLYWYLQNLGQGPELLIRYENEEAVDDSQLPKDRFSAERLKGVDSTLKIQPAELGDSAVYLCARSSRGAGGYRAGELVFGEGSRLTVL.